A selection of T cell receptor beta chains follows, all from one sample in a study of CD8 T cells in Susac syndrome. MiXCR was run by TCRdb on the immunoSEQ multiplex PCR reads, yielding one entry per CDR3 protein. The sample lists some 300,000 distinct CDR3 sequences; 89% were seen once. Sequencing was performed on CD8+ T cells from PBMCs. The origin of the receptors is a human donor with multiple sclerosis. Each CDR3 is given with its conserved first and last residue. D genes are given only for firm matches. Clone sizes are given selectively: once, few, many, or a class where the clone is expanded.

abundance	d_gene	v_gene	j_gene	CDR3nt	CDR3aa
NA	NA	TRBV4-3	TRBJ2-1	TGCGCCAGCAGCCAAGATATAGGCGGGACCCACAATGAGCAGTTCTTC	CASSQDIGGTHNEQFF
NA	NA	TRBV28	TRBJ1-1	TGTGCCAGCAGTTTATATCTTGGGTTTGTTGAAGCTTTCTTT	CASSLYLGFVEAFF
NA	TRBD2	TRBV20-1	TRBJ2-7	TGCAGTGCTAGTGTGCTAGCGGGAGTAAGGACTTCCTACGAGCAGTACTTC	CSASVLAGVRTSYEQYF
NA	TRBD2	TRBV27	TRBJ2-1	TGTGCCAGCAGTTTATCGTTCACTAGCGGGGGGTACAATGAGCAGTTCTTC	CASSLSFTSGGYNEQFF
NA	TRBD1	TRBV5-6	TRBJ1-2	TGTGCCAGCAGCACCGGGACAGCCGTTAACTATGGCTACACCTTC	CASSTGTAVNYGYTF
NA	TRBD2	TRBV14	TRBJ2-1	TGTGCCAGCAGCCAACCAGCGGGGGGGCCGGTGGATGAGCAGTTCTTC	CASSQPAGGPVDEQFF
NA	TRBD1	TRBV27	TRBJ2-7	TGTGCCAGCAGTTTAAGTACAGGGGGCAAGTACGAGCAGTACTTC	CASSLSTGGKYEQYF
few	TRBD1	TRBV19	TRBJ2-7	TGTGCCAGTAGGCCCGGGACAGGCCCCAACGAGCAGTACTTC	CASRPGTGPNEQYF
NA	NA	TRBV20-1	TRBJ2-1	TGCAGTGCTAGAGATCCCCGAGCGACCTACAATGAGCAGTTCTTC	CSARDPRATYNEQFF
NA	NA	TRBV27	TRBJ1-5	TGTGCCAGCGGACTCAATCAGCCCCAGCATTTT	CASGLNQPQHF
NA	TRBD1	TRBV20-1	TRBJ2-4	TGCAGTGCTAGAGATCCCGAGACAGGGTATCTGGTTCAGTACTTC	CSARDPETGYLVQYF
NA	NA	TRBV7-8	TRBJ2-4	TGTGCCACCTCTATAGGAAACCGGGACGCACTGTTAGCAGGGTACTTC	CATSIGNRDALLAGYF
many	NA	TRBV27	TRBJ2-7	TGTGCCAGCAGTTTAGCAGGGGCCTACGAGCAGTACTTC	CASSLAGAYEQYF
NA	NA	TRBV20-1	TRBJ2-5	TGCAGTGCCCCGGGGTACTTCCAAGAGACCCAGTACTTC	CSAPGYFQETQYF
NA	TRBD2	TRBV24-1	TRBJ2-3	TGTGCCACCAGTGATTCGACTAGCGGGAGTACCCGCCGGCGTGAAGATACGCAGTATTTT	CATSDSTSGSTRRREDTQYF
NA	NA	TRBV13	TRBJ2-7	TGTGCCAGCAGCTTAGGCTATCCCTACGAGCAGTACTTC	CASSLGYPYEQYF